Shown below are 20 T cell receptor beta chains from a single sample sequenced in a study of identical twins. TCRdb reprocessed the 5' RACE reads via MiXCR and lists one record per CDR3 protein. The table lists around 480,000 distinct CDR3 sequences, roughly an eighth of them singletons. These sequences were also reported in another study, on yellow fever vaccine responses in identical twins.

The sequenced material came from CD4+ T cells sorted from blood. The receptors derive from a young woman in good health.

The V call is TRBV20-1, the J call TRBJ2-2, with D hard to call. CDR3 length: 12 amino acids. CDR1 is DFQATT and CDR2 is SNEGSKA in the germline V gene (reference sequence). The ends were cut back, 8 bases at V and 7 bases at J, with 14 bases in the middle. CDR3 residues: CSSEWANGELFF. As DNA, the CDR3 is TGCAGTTCAGAATGGGCGAACGGGGAGCTGTTTTTT.

This sequence joins TRBV12-3 or TRBV12-4 and TRBJ2-5; D might be TRBD1 or TRBD2, each matching 7 bases. This CDR3 is built from 14 residues. V shed 5 bases and J shed 3 bases, with 13 bases lying between them. The CDR3 nucleotides read TGTGCCAGCAGTCGACAGGGAGGGAAAGAGACCCAGTACTTC. Translating gives CASSRQGGKETQYF.

There are a few counts of this clonotype. V gene TRBV3-1 combines with J gene TRBJ2-2; possibly TRBD2 for D (5 bases). Trimming removed 3 bases from V and 5 bases from J, with 7 bases in between. Germline assignment: CDR1 LGHDT and CDR2 YNNKEL (reference sequence). CDR3 length: 13 amino acids. The CDR3 DNA sequence: TGTGCCAGCAGCCATACTAGTACCGGGGAGCTGTTTTTT. Its translation is CASSHTSTGELFF.

This clonotype appeared a few times. The chain carries TRBV11-2 and TRBJ2-1; 7 nucleotides match TRBD2. V gave up 4 bases and J gave up 3 bases; unmatched junction bases: 9. The germline CDR1 and CDR2 sequences are SGHAT and FQNNGV. This CDR3 is built from 16 residues. CDR3 sequence reads: CASSSHSLAVYNEQFF. The CDR3 coding sequence is TGTGCCAGCAGCTCGCACTCGCTAGCGGTCTACAATGAGCAGTTCTTC.

The J gene is TRBJ2-3, the V gene TRBV18; 9 nucleotides agree with TRBD1. Losses at the gene ends were 5 bases for V and 1 base for J; bases not matched to a gene: 7. This CDR3 is built from 16 residues. Germline V gene sequence: CDR1 KGHSH, CDR2 LQKENI. CDR3 DNA: TGTGCCAGCTCAGCGCTACAGGGGGCCCGCACAGATACGCAGTATTTT. Translating gives CASSALQGARTDTQYF.

The genes are TRBV2 and TRBJ2-1; D is undetermined. Trimming pared 8 bases from V and 5 bases from J, leaving 7 bases between. The CDR3 runs to 11 residues. From germline, CDR1 is SNHLY and CDR2 FYNNEI. The CDR3: CASLTNNEQFF. The DNA of the CDR3 is TGTGCCAGCCTGACGAACAATGAGCAGTTCTTC.

The chain uses TRBV6-2 or TRBV6-3 and TRBJ2-7; 8 bases map to TRBD1. J lost 2 bases, V lost 2 bases, and 2 bases had no gene match. Germline-derived CDR1 and CDR2 are MNHEY and SVGEGT. This CDR3 region has 14 residues. Here the CDR3 reads CASSYLGQAYEQYF. CDR3 coding DNA: TGTGCCAGCAGTTACCTGGGACAGGCCTACGAGCAGTACTTC.

The chain has TRBV14 and TRBJ2-2; TRBD2 is a possible D gene (6 bases). Trimming cost V 4 bases and J 4 bases, with 10 bases left between them. In germline, CDR1 is SGHDN, CDR2 FVKESK. CDR3 size: 14 residues. The CDR3 region is CASSPGLGTGELFF. For the CDR3, the DNA is TGTGCCAGCAGCCCGGGACTCGGCACCGGGGAGCTGTTTTTT. Combining the CDR3 with reference TRBV14 and TRBJ2-2 gives the whole variable domain EAGVTQFPSHSVIEKGQTVTLRCDPISGHDNLYWYRRVMGKEIKFLLHFVKESKQDESGMPNNRFLAERTGGTYSTLKVQPAELEDSGVYFCASSPGLGTGELFFGEGSRLTVL.

This clonotype was counted between two and nine times. The rearrangement joins TRBV27 to TRBJ2-7; D is possibly TRBD1 or TRBD2 (5 bases each). The CDR3 length is 15 residues. Germline assignment: CDR1 MNHEY and CDR2 SMNVEV (reference sequence). Trimming took off 8 bases at V and 2 bases at J, with 19 bases between the two ends. The CDR3 loop is CASRTIGTHAYEQYF. The CDR3 region has the DNA TGTGCCAGCCGCACTATCGGGACGCATGCCTACGAGCAGTACTTC.

This chain connects TRBV20-1 to TRBJ2-1; tentative D call: TRBD2 (5 bases). The germline V and J ends were trimmed by 1 base and 1 base, with 14 bases remaining between them. CDR3 length: 16 amino acids. CDR1 is DFQATT, CDR2 SNEGSKA, per germline (reference sequence). This chain's CDR3 is CSARVASSSSYNEQFF. The CDR3 DNA follows: TGCAGTGCTAGAGTGGCTAGCTCCTCATCCTACAATGAGCAGTTCTTC.

V usage is TRBV5-1 and J usage is TRBJ2-4, with 9 bases fitting TRBD1. This CDR3 has 18 amino acids. Germline CDR1 and CDR2: SGHRS and YFSETQ. V dropped 4 bases and J dropped 6; count of bases not matched to a gene: 17. The CDR3 region has the DNA TGCGCCAGCAGCCGCCGGACAGGGGTAAAAGCGGACCTAAACATTCAGTACTTC. Translation gives CASSRRTGVKADLNIQYF.

V is TRBV7-8 and J is TRBJ2-6; D possibly corresponds to TRBD1 (6 bases). This CDR3 spans 18 amino acids. Per germline, CDR1 SGHVS and CDR2 FQNEAQ. Between the trimmed V and J ends, which lost 5 bases and 0 bases, there was a span of 17 bases. This chain's CDR3 is CASSRTVSRLSGANVLTF. For the CDR3, the DNA is TGTGCCAGCAGCCGGACAGTATCACGGCTCTCTGGGGCCAACGTCCTGACTTTC.

CDR3 amino acids: CASSESASDTQYF. The CDR3 DNA follows: TGCGCCAGCAGTGAGAGTGCGTCTGATACGCAGTATTTT. This chain uses TRBV10-1 with TRBJ2-3; the D is unclear. There are 13 residues in the CDR3. V lost 2 bases to trimming and J lost 6 bases, with 9 bases between them. From germline, CDR1 is WNHNN and CDR2 SYGVQD (reference sequence).

This clonotype was seen only a few times. The chain joins TRBV7-2 to TRBJ2-3; 9 nucleotides match TRBD2. This CDR3 is built from 14 residues. Germline V CDR1 and CDR2: SGHTA, FQGNSA. Unmatched junction bases numbered 6, after V lost 5 bases and J lost 6 bases. The CDR3 loop is CASSINLAGDTQYF. The CDR3 DNA sequence: TGTGCCAGCAGCATCAACCTAGCGGGGGATACGCAGTATTTT. Complete variable domain (other parts from reference TRBV7-2 and TRBJ2-3): GAGVSQSPSNKVTEKGKDVELRCDPISGHTALYWYRQSLGQGLEFLIYFQGNSAPDKSGLPSDRFSAERTGGSVSTLTIQRTQQEDSAVYLCASSINLAGDTQYFGPGTRLTVL.

This clonotype was seen a few times. This chain connects TRBV20-1 to TRBJ1-6; D might be TRBD1 (5 bases). Germline assignment: CDR1 DFQATT and CDR2 SNEGSKA (reference sequence). V gave up 3 bases and J gave up 6 bases, with 15 bases separating them. The CDR3 spans 15 residues. CDR3 sequence: CSARVPGLVNSPLHF. The CDR3 coding sequence is TGCAGTGCTAGGGTCCCGGGACTCGTTAATTCACCCCTCCACTTT.

This clonotype was found a few times. CDR3 sequence reads: CASSIQGARVDSNQPQHF. CDR3 DNA: TGTGCCAGTAGTATACAGGGGGCGCGGGTCGATAGCAATCAGCCCCAGCATTTT. The chain uses TRBV19 and TRBJ1-5; 8 bases are a match to TRBD1. The ends lost 2 bases at V and 0 bases at J; junction bases unmatched: 9. This CDR3 comprises 18 residues. The germline V gene has CDR1 LNHDA and CDR2 SQIVND (reference sequence).

This clonotype was observed a few times. This chain joins TRBV6-2 or TRBV6-3 and TRBJ2-7, with 14 positions matching TRBD2. CDR1 MNHEY and CDR2 SVGEGT come from the germline V gene. The CDR3 length is 15 residues. Trimming at V came to 5 bases and at J to 4 bases, leaving 4 bases not matched to a gene. The CDR3 sequence: CASSGTSGSTYEQYF. CDR3 nucleotides: TGTGCCAGCAGTGGGACTAGCGGGAGTACTTACGAGCAGTACTTC.

The rearrangement joins TRBV7-2 to TRBJ2-7; no firm D call. Trimming took off 6 bases at V and 12 bases at J, with 18 bases between the two ends. The CDR3 extends over 12 amino acids. CDR1 is SGHTA, CDR2 FQGNSA, per germline. CDR3 DNA: TGTGCCAGCAGTCCTCGGACCCCGGTGGCGTACTTC. Protein: CASSPRTPVAYF.

This clonotype was detected once. The chain recombines TRBV7-2 with TRBJ1-1, with D hard to call. V gave up 4 bases and J gave up 1 base, with 16 bases separating them. Germline V gives CDR1 SGHTA, CDR2 FQGNSA. CDR3 length: 16 amino acids. The CDR3 sequence: CASSSKGNRANTEAFF. The CDR3 DNA follows: TGTGCCAGCAGCTCAAAGGGAAACCGGGCGAACACTGAAGCTTTCTTT.

This clonotype was detected a few times. The chain recombines TRBV6-1 with TRBJ2-7, with D possibly being TRBD2 (5 bases). V lost 7 bases and J lost 2, with 21 bases in between. The CDR3 has 16 amino acids. CDR1 is MNHNS and CDR2 is SASEGT in the germline V gene. The CDR3 reads CASNPSGGLLTYEQYF. The CDR3 DNA follows: TGTGCCAGCAATCCATCCGGCGGGCTTCTAACCTACGAGCAGTACTTC.